Listed here are 25 T cell receptor beta chains from one sample, sequenced in a study of OX40 agonist ivuxolimab in advanced cancers. Only in-frame clones appear in the TCRdb table, and some are missing; sequencing was by immunoSEQ multiplex PCR. The table includes 30,000 to 45,000 clones, roughly 86% detected once. Specimen: CD4+ or CD8+ T cells sorted from blood, collected in a trial of the OX40 agonist ivuxolimab. The receptors stem from an adult with an advanced solid tumor such as melanoma, head and neck, liver or kidney cancer.

This chain uses TRBV29-1 with TRBJ1-1, with D possibly TRBD1 on 5 matching bases. The CDR3 loop spans 13 amino acids. The V end lost 6 bases, the J end lost 1 base, and 12 bases lay between the germline ends. The germline V gene has CDR1 SQVTM and CDR2 ANQGSEA. CDR3: CSVDNGGNTEAFF. CDR3 sequence (DNA): TGCAGCGTCGACAACGGGGGGAACACTGAAGCTTTCTTT.

The gene calls are TRBV5-5 and TRBJ1-1; D is possibly TRBD1 (5 bases). The V end lost 3 bases, the J end lost 4 bases, and 13 bases lay between the germline ends. The CDR3 is made up of 14 amino acids. Germline CDR1 SGHKS, CDR2 YYEKEE (reference sequence). CDR3: CASSSFAGGTEAFF. CDR3 coding DNA: TGTGCCAGCAGCTCTTTCGCGGGGGGCACTGAAGCTTTCTTT. The whole variable domain, filled in from reference TRBV5-5 and TRBJ1-1, reads DAGVTQSPTHLIKTRGQQVTLRCSPISGHKSVSWYQQVLGQGPQFIFQYYEKEERGRGNFPDRFSARQFPNYSSELNVNALLLGDSALYLCASSSFAGGTEAFFGQGTRLTVV.

The rearrangement joins TRBV11-2 to TRBJ1-3; D ambiguous. CDR1 and CDR2 from the germline V gene are SGHAT and FQNNGV. This CDR3 has 14 residues. Trimming left V 4 bases short and J 1 base short, with 8 bases between. The CDR3, as DNA: TGTGCCAGCAGCTCTATAAATTCTGGAAACACCATATATTTT. It encodes CASSSINSGNTIYF.

The chain combines TRBV7-9 with TRBJ2-5; D is undetermined. Germline V gene sequence: CDR1 SEHNR, CDR2 FQNEAQ (reference sequence). CDR3 length equals 16 residues. V was cut by 4 bases and J by 5 bases, with 20 bases left in between. CDR3 protein: CASSYSATGLAETQYF. Written as DNA, the CDR3 is TGTGCCAGCAGCTATTCCGCGACCGGGCTTGCGGAGACCCAGTACTTC.

By share, this clone counts as medium-sized. The chain links TRBV9 to TRBJ2-4; no firm D call. CDR1 and CDR2 (germline): SGDLS, YYNGEE. The CDR3 is made up of 15 amino acids. V lost 4 bases and J 0 bases, leaving 11 bases between the germline ends. CDR3 protein: CASSPSPGAKNIQYF. Here the CDR3 DNA reads TGTGCCAGCAGCCCTTCCCCGGGAGCCAAAAACATTCAGTACTTC.

V is TRBV5-1 and J is TRBJ2-1; D remains unclear. This CDR3 region has 15 residues. Germline V gene data show CDR1 as SGHRS and CDR2 as YFSETQ. V was cut by 1 base and J by 7 bases, with 15 bases left in between. CDR3 coding DNA: TGCGCCAGCAGCTTGTTCATTACGTTGGGTAATGAGCAGTTCTTC. Its translation is CASSLFITLGNEQFF.

CDR3 in amino acids: CASSLEGGRTYGYTF. In DNA, the CDR3 is TGTGCCAGCAGCTTAGAAGGGGGGCGCACCTATGGCTACACCTTC. The chain employs TRBV7-9 and TRBJ1-2, with D possibly TRBD1 on 6 matching bases. The CDR3 extends over 15 amino acids. Trimming removed 1 base at V and 4 bases at J, with 13 bases between. The V gene's germline CDR1 is SEHNR and CDR2 FQNEAQ (reference sequence).

V gene TRBV2 combines with J gene TRBJ1-5, with D possibly being TRBD1 (5 bases). With 4 bases removed from V and 4 bases from J, the gap between germline ends came to 11 bases. This CDR3 is 14 amino acids long. Germline V CDR1 and CDR2: SNHLY, FYNNEI. The CDR3 is CASSGNGGNQPQHF. In DNA form, the CDR3 reads TGTGCCAGCAGTGGAAACGGGGGGAATCAGCCCCAGCATTTT.

The chain is built from TRBV6-1 and TRBJ2-1; D may be TRBD2 (7 bases). This CDR3 is built from 16 residues. CDR1 is MNHNS and CDR2 is SASEGT in the germline V gene. The V end was cut by 2 bases, the J end by 4 bases, with 15 bases between. The CDR3 nucleotides read TGTGCCAGCAGTGAAAGGGGGGGGGTCCTATACAATGAGCAGTTCTTC. Its protein is CASSERGGVLYNEQFF.

The chain combines TRBV19 with TRBJ2-7, with 13 bases matching TRBD2. The length of the CDR3 is 14 residues. Germline-derived CDR1 and CDR2 are LNHDA and SQIVND (reference sequence). V lost 6 bases to trimming and J lost 1 base; unmatched junction nucleotides: 0. The chain's CDR3 is CASRLAGGSYEQYF. CDR3 sequence (DNA): TGTGCCAGTAGACTAGCGGGAGGGTCCTACGAGCAGTACTTC.

This rearrangement joins TRBV21-1 to TRBJ2-1; whether TRBD1, the table's D call, matches the DNA was not checked. TRBV21-1 is flagged as a pseudogene. This CDR3 spans 19 amino acids. This CDR3 reads CASSKDFQGLVPNYNEQFF. CDR3 nucleotides: TGTGCCAGCAGCAAAGATTTTCAGGGGTTGGTACCCAATTACAATGAGCAGTTCTTC.

The chain links TRBV19 to TRBJ1-2; 9 nucleotides match TRBD1. Germline-derived CDR1 and CDR2 are LNHDA and SQIVND (reference sequence). The CDR3 totals 14 residues. Unmatched junction bases numbered 5, after V lost 4 bases and J lost 5 bases. The CDR3 reads CASSRQGETYGYTF. DNA of the CDR3: TGTGCCAGTAGTAGACAGGGGGAGACGTATGGCTACACCTTC. Full variable domain (missing parts from reference TRBV19 and TRBJ1-2): DGGITQSPKYLFRKEGQNVTLSCEQNLNHDAMYWYRQDPGQGLRLIYYSQIVNDFQKGDIAEGYSVSREKKESFPLTVTSAQKNPTAFYLCASSRQGETYGYTFGSGTRLTVV.

The V and J genes are TRBV7-2 and TRBJ2-2; D is possibly TRBD1 (5 bases). Trimming left V 5 bases short and J 5 bases short, with 15 bases between. Germline CDR1 and CDR2: SGHTA and FQGNSA. This CDR3 spans 15 amino acids. This chain's CDR3 is CASSTDGQKTGELFF. The CDR3 DNA follows: TGTGCCAGCAGCACAGATGGACAAAAAACCGGGGAGCTGTTTTTT.

The chain carries TRBV25-1 and TRBJ1-2; tentative D call: TRBD1 (6 bases). V lost 1 base and J lost 4, with 13 bases in between. CDR3 length equals 15 residues. From germline, CDR1 is MGHDK and CDR2 SYGVNS. The CDR3 here is CASSESGGRAYGYTF. For the CDR3, the DNA is TGTGCCAGCAGTGAATCCGGGGGGCGCGCCTATGGCTACACCTTC.

V is TRBV5-1 and J is TRBJ2-3; D perhaps matches TRBD2 (6 bases). This CDR3 contains 16 residues. With 2 bases removed from V and 1 base from J, the gap between germline ends came to 14 bases. CDR1 and CDR2 from the germline V gene are SGHRS and YFSETQ. In DNA, the CDR3 is TGCGCCAGCAGCTTTAGGCTTAGCGGCCGCACAGATACGCAGTATTTT. This sequence encodes CASSFRLSGRTDTQYF. Supplemented by reference TRBV5-1 and TRBJ2-3, the full variable domain reads KAGVTQTPRYLIKTRGQQVTLSCSPISGHRSVSWYQQTPGQGLQFLFEYFSETQRNKGNFPGRFSGRQFSNSRSEMNVSTLELGDSALYLCASSFRLSGRTDTQYFGPGTRLTVL.

The chain recombines TRBV6-5 with TRBJ2-7, with 7 bases identical to TRBD1. The J segment lost 4 bases and the V segment lost 0 bases, leaving 6 bases of the junction unmatched. Germline loops: CDR1 MNHEY, CDR2 SVGAGI. The CDR3 runs to 15 residues. CDR3 DNA: TGTGCCAGCAGTTACTCAAGGGGGCGCGGGTACGAGCAGTACTTC. Translated, it gives CASSYSRGRGYEQYF.

The V gene is TRBV2, the J gene TRBJ2-7; no clear D gene. This CDR3 is 12 amino acids long. CDR1 and CDR2 from the germline V gene are SNHLY and FYNNEI. The V end was cut by 7 bases, the J end by 6 bases, with 13 bases between. This CDR3 is CASNPNLGEQYF. DNA of the CDR3: TGTGCCAGCAACCCTAATCTCGGCGAGCAGTACTTC.

The V call is TRBV28, the J call TRBJ1-5; 10 bases fit TRBD1. This CDR3 region has 14 residues. With V trimmed by 7 bases and J by 9 bases, 9 bases remained unmatched. The germline CDR1 and CDR2 sequences are MDHEN and SYDVKM. The chain's CDR3 is CASIRTGGFMPQHF. The DNA of the CDR3 is TGTGCCAGCATCCGGACAGGGGGGTTTATGCCCCAGCATTTT.

The J gene is TRBJ2-1, the V gene TRBV7-9; no reliable D call. Germline CDR1 and CDR2: SEHNR and FQNEAQ (reference sequence). CDR3 length: 15 amino acids. V lost 2 bases and J 9 bases, leaving 17 bases between the germline ends. The CDR3 spells CASSLQPHNDIEQFF. The CDR3 DNA sequence: TGTGCCAGCAGCTTACAACCTCACAATGATATTGAGCAGTTCTTC.

The chain links TRBV30 to TRBJ1-6; 7 nucleotides align to TRBD1. CDR3 length: 16 residues. With V trimmed by 5 bases and J by 7 bases, 14 bases remained unmatched. Germline V gene data show CDR1 as GTSNPN and CDR2 as SVGIG (reference sequence). CDR3: CAWANRDRTRNSPLHF. The CDR3 DNA sequence: TGTGCCTGGGCCAACCGGGACAGAACGCGGAATTCACCCCTCCACTTT.

The chain recombines TRBV28 with TRBJ1-5; D remains ambiguous. Germline V CDR1 and CDR2: MDHEN, SYDVKM. The CDR3 is made up of 14 amino acids. V shed 3 bases and J shed 0 bases, with 6 bases lying between them. This CDR3 is CASSFPHSNQPQHF. In nucleotides, the CDR3 is TGTGCCAGCAGTTTCCCCCATAGCAATCAGCCCCAGCATTTT.

V usage is TRBV10-1 and J usage is TRBJ2-7; 8 bases line up with TRBD1. The germline V gene has CDR1 WNHNN and CDR2 SYGVQD (reference sequence). The length of the CDR3 is 14 residues. V shed 8 bases and J 3 bases; nucleotides not matched to a gene: 9. The DNA for the CDR3 is TGCGCCAGCTCCATGGGACAGGCCGTCTACGAGCAGTACTTC. Encoded protein: CASSMGQAVYEQYF.

The gene calls are TRBV4-1 and TRBJ1-1; D is unresolved. The germline V gene has CDR1 MGHRA and CDR2 YSYEKL. The CDR3 is 15 residues long. V was cut by 0 bases and J by 1 base, with 9 bases left in between. The CDR3: CASSQDRAGNTEAFF. Written as DNA, the CDR3 is TGCGCCAGCAGCCAAGATCGGGCAGGGAACACTGAAGCTTTCTTT.

This clone was seen just once. The chain uses TRBV5-4 and TRBJ1-2; unclear D gene. Germline CDR1 reads SGHNT; CDR2 reads YYREEE (reference sequence). This CDR3 has 14 residues. Trimming took 4 bases from V and 4 from J, leaving 14 bases between them. This CDR3 reads CASSREAGSYGYTF. The CDR3, as DNA: TGTGCCAGCAGCCGAGAGGCGGGGAGCTATGGCTACACCTTC.

The chain employs TRBV4-1 and TRBJ1-5; D is perhaps TRBD1 (5 bases). The ends were cut back, 0 bases at V and 4 bases at J, with 7 bases in the middle. Germline V lookup: CDR1 MGHRA, CDR2 YSYEKL. The CDR3 sequence is 14 residues long. This chain's CDR3 is CASSQEKGNQPQHF. The CDR3 DNA is TGCGCCAGCAGCCAAGAAAAGGGGAATCAGCCCCAGCATTTT.